This T cell receptor beta chain emerged from a study of blood T cell repertoires in COVID-19 (dated by TCRdb to about 2020). General notes on the study: Samples from collaborators originated in the United States, Italy and Spain and spanned both the acute and convalescent phases of COVID-19. Deeply sampled blood TCRbeta repertoires from subjects exposed to, actively infected with, or recovered from COVID-19 were included in the dataset. Where HLA class I and class II types were available, the types were taken from metadata supplied by the sample provider, not from assay-based typing. A freely available public database, intended as a resource for researchers studying the immune response to SARS-CoV-2, is where the repertoires were released. The sample metadata nearly always contained a de-identified subject ID, COVID-19 status, age in years and sex. The prospective study material was composed of cDNA or gDNA derived from T cells, B-cell-depleted T cells, or PBMCs. The samples were drawn from two sources: the first 160 participants of the ongoing ImmuneRACE study, and about 1,300 subjects contributed by 6 global collaborators. What the authors observed across the whole study: Clinical and demographic metadata were provided uncurated, with the amount varying by source and participant.

The germline V gene yields MNHEY for CDR1 and SVGAGI for CDR2. From its cysteine to its phenylalanine, the CDR3 spans 12 amino acids. CDR3 DNA is the only sequence kept; it has 36 bases, read in frame from the first base. Trimming at the junction amounts to 5 bases on V and 2 bases on J, and the germline ends lie 7 bases apart. TCRbeta CDR3 regions were amplified from genomic DNA by means of the immunoSEQ Assay, a bias-controlled multiplex PCR. Per the original workflow: Within the assay, amplification of reference gene primers was used to estimate how many nucleated cells each sample contained. Sequence reads were collapsed and filtered to measure the absolute abundance of every unique TCRbeta CDR3 rearrangement. Productive Simpson clonality was computed per sample as the square root of Simpson's diversity index over productive rearrangements. TCRdb obtained this table from immuneACCESS and retained in-frame rearrangements with V and J assigned. These tables miss some clones; where compared with another copy, unresolved V genes account for less than half of the shortfall, and the remainder is unexplained. The V and J calls and clone size come from that table; D and trimming were worked out from the DNA. Present in this sample are about 260,000 clones, around 90% of which were seen just once. The leading ten clones occupy about 2% of the sample.

Another Seattle source contributed samples from volunteer blood donors who had recovered from COVID-19. Collaborating institutions collected whole blood in K2EDTA tubes following their own protocols. For TCRbeta analysis, collaborators shipped samples as frozen whole blood, isolated PBMCs, or DNA extracted from either of those sample types. As to this clone: It lacks a known antigen. The sample holds no much larger clone one base away, and base qualities are not on file.

The clonotype originates from a woman in her forties or fifties who had recovered from COVID-19. Sequencing used peripheral blood. The chain uses TRBV6-5 and TRBJ2-7; there is no confident call for the D gene. The CDR3 region: CASSQIPYEQYF. The DNA is as follows: TGTGCCAGCAGTCAGATCCCCTACGAGCAGTACTTC.